Below are 9 T cell receptor beta chains sequenced from a single sample in a study of blood T cell repertoires in COVID-19. Profiling relied on immunoSEQ multiplex PCR, and the TCRdb table lists in-frame clones only, not all of them. The sample lists tens of thousands of clones, roughly 87% seen once, with roughly 8.3% in the top ten. The sample consisted of peripheral blood. These receptors were taken from a human donor with active COVID-19. The donor label of this sample is uncertain.

V and J are TRBV30 and TRBJ1-1, with a tentative D call TRBD1 (6 bases). Germline assignment: CDR1 GTSNPN and CDR2 SVGIG (reference sequence). The V gene lost 3 bases and the J gene lost 10 bases, with 12 bases spanning the gap. The CDR3 covers 11 residues. The chain's CDR3 is CAWSTGSGAFF. The CDR3 coding sequence is TGTGCCTGGAGCACAGGGTCTGGAGCTTTCTTT.

The chain links TRBV7-8 to TRBJ2-3, with D perhaps matching TRBD2 (5 bases). The CDR3 consists of 15 residues. In germline, CDR1 is SGHVS, CDR2 FQNEAQ. V lost 2 bases to trimming and J lost 1 base, with 10 bases between them. The CDR3 bases are TGTGCCAGCAGCTTATACGGCGGGCGCACAGATACGCAGTATTTT. Residues: CASSLYGGRTDTQYF.

V and J are TRBV5-1 and TRBJ1-4; 8 bases map to TRBD1. This CDR3 has 15 amino acids. Trimming took 4 bases from V and 5 from J; bases not matched to a gene: 7. From germline, CDR1 is SGHRS and CDR2 YFSETQ. The CDR3 loop reads CASSDPTGVNEKLFF. In DNA, the CDR3 is TGCGCCAGCAGCGACCCGACAGGGGTGAATGAAAAACTGTTTTTT.

The chain joins TRBV24-1 to TRBJ2-7; 10 bases map to TRBD1. The germline CDR1 and CDR2 sequences are KGHDR and SFDVKD. This CDR3 is built from 15 residues. The J segment lost 4 bases and the V segment lost 7 bases, leaving 9 bases of the junction unmatched. The CDR3 protein is CATSAGTGVTYEQYF. The CDR3, as DNA: TGTGCCACCAGCGCCGGGACAGGGGTTACGTACGAGCAGTACTTC.

V gene TRBV5-4 combines with J gene TRBJ2-7; 12 nucleotides match TRBD2. CDR1 SGHNT and CDR2 YYREEE come from the germline V gene (reference sequence). The trim removed 4 bases at V and 6 bases at J, leaving 2 bases unmatched. The CDR3 runs to 13 residues. The CDR3 sequence: CASSRTSGVEQYF. For the CDR3, the DNA is TGTGCCAGCAGCCGGACTAGCGGGGTCGAGCAGTACTTC.

The sample holds one count of this clone. The rearrangement uses TRBV15 and TRBJ2-3; D unresolved. The CDR3 loop spans 13 amino acids. The germline V gene has CDR1 LNHNV and CDR2 YYDKDF (reference sequence). With 0 bases removed from V and 5 bases from J, the gap between germline ends came to 6 bases. This chain's CDR3 is CATSRDRQDTQYF. In DNA, the CDR3 is TGTGCCACCAGCAGAGATCGACAAGATACGCAGTATTTT.

Here the CDR3 reads CASGTSGRNTGELFF. The CDR3, as DNA: TGTGCCAGCGGCACTAGCGGGAGGAACACCGGGGAGCTGTTTTTT. The genes are TRBV5-5 and TRBJ2-2; 11 nucleotides align to TRBD2. Looked up from germline, CDR1 is SGHKS and CDR2 is YYEKEE (reference sequence). V gave up 7 bases and J gave up 1 base; unmatched junction bases: 3. The CDR3 runs to 15 residues.

The CDR3 loop reads CASSEDGSYAGELFF. The CDR3 coding sequence is TGTGCCAGCAGTGAAGACGGGAGCTATGCCGGGGAGCTGTTTTTT. The V gene is TRBV2, the J gene TRBJ2-2, with D possibly being TRBD2 (6 bases). Germline CDR1 SNHLY, CDR2 FYNNEI. The CDR3 runs 15 residues. Trimming pared 1 base from V and 6 bases from J, leaving 12 bases between.

The V gene is TRBV12-3 or TRBV12-4, the J gene TRBJ2-7; a possible D gene is TRBD2 (6 bases). Trimming stripped 5 bases from V and 6 bases from J, with 11 bases between. CDR3 length equals 12 residues. Here the CDR3 reads CASSVGGFEQYF. Written as DNA, the CDR3 is TGTGCCAGCAGTGTTGGGGGGTTCGAGCAGTACTTC.